Listed here are 29 T cell receptor beta chains from one sample, sequenced in a study of cytomegalovirus exposure and HLA in healthy donors. It was with 60 Vbeta and 13 Jbeta primers that the PCR ran. Clones were read by immunoSEQ multiplex PCR, and TCRdb kept only the in-frame ones, dropping some. The sample includes approximately 140,000 clones, about 66% of them seen just once. The sequencing sample was made of PBMCs. The receptors come from a male donor in good health and CMV-seronegative.

This clone appeared a few times. The rearrangement links TRBV2 to TRBJ1-6, with 9 positions matching TRBD1. V shed 4 bases and J 10 bases; nucleotides not matched to a gene: 8. This CDR3 spans 15 amino acids. In germline, CDR1 is SNHLY, CDR2 FYNNEI. As DNA, the CDR3 is TGTGCCAGCAGTGGTCCGGGACAGGGTACGTCACCCCTCCACTTT. As protein: CASSGPGQGTSPLHF.

This chain connects TRBV11-1 to TRBJ2-7; maybe TRBD2 (5 bases). The CDR3 sequence is 15 residues long. Germline assignment: CDR1 SGHAT and CDR2 FQDESV (reference sequence). Trimming removed 2 bases from V and 3 bases from J, with 14 bases in between. The CDR3 sequence is CASSLLRGLGYEQYF. The CDR3 nucleotides are TGTGCCAGCAGCTTACTGCGAGGGTTAGGCTACGAGCAGTACTTC.

The chain uses TRBV5-1 and TRBJ1-5; D uncertain. The germline V gene has CDR1 SGHRS and CDR2 YFSETQ. V was pared by 5 bases and J by 0 bases, with 6 bases between. The CDR3 covers 13 residues. The CDR3 loop is CASRRDSNQPQHF. The CDR3 DNA reads as TGCGCCAGCAGGAGAGATAGCAATCAGCCCCAGCATTTT.

The genes are TRBV15 and TRBJ1-5, with 7 bases fitting TRBD1. CDR3 size: 17 residues. The J segment lost 3 bases and the V segment lost 5 bases, leaving 13 bases of the junction unmatched. Germline V gene sequence: CDR1 LNHNV, CDR2 YYDKDF (reference sequence). The CDR3 nucleotides are TGTGCCACCAGCCGAGGACAGGCCGAACTTACCAATCAGCCCCAGCATTTT. Protein sequence: CATSRGQAELTNQPQHF.

This clone has a handful of counts. The chain is built from TRBV15 and TRBJ2-3; D is possibly TRBD1 (5 bases). Trimming removed 0 bases from V and 4 bases from J, with 8 bases in between. Germline values: CDR1 LNHNV, CDR2 YYDKDF (reference sequence). The CDR3 length is 14 residues. The CDR3 spells CATSRDRGPDTQYF. The CDR3 DNA sequence: TGTGCCACCAGCAGAGATAGGGGTCCAGATACGCAGTATTTT. Based on the CDR3 plus reference TRBV15 and TRBJ2-3, the full variable domain is DAMVIQNPRYQVTQFGKPVTLSCSQTLNHNVMYWYQQKSSQAPKLLFHYYDKDFNNEADTPDNFQSRRPNTSFCFLDIRSPGLGDTAMYLCATSRDRGPDTQYFGPGTRLTVL.

The gene calls are TRBV29-1 and TRBJ2-3; perhaps TRBD2 as D (7 bases). Trimming pared 7 bases from V and 4 bases from J, leaving 15 bases between. Germline lookup yields CDR1 SQVTM and CDR2 ANQGSEA. The CDR3 is 13 amino acids. CDR3 nucleotide sequence: TGCAGCGGGGGCTGGGGGGGCTCAGATACGCAGTATTTT. Protein: CSGGWGGSDTQYF.

V is TRBV6-6 and J is TRBJ1-6; TRBD1 aligns across 7 bases. The CDR3 totals 13 residues. Unmatched junction bases numbered 6, after V lost 9 bases and J lost 7 bases. Germline CDR1 reads MNHNY; CDR2 reads SVGAGI (reference sequence). CDR3 protein: CARPDRDNSPLHF. The CDR3 region has the DNA TGTGCCAGACCCGACAGGGACAATTCACCCCTCCACTTT.

The chain joins TRBV27 to TRBJ2-7; possibly TRBD2 for D (5 bases). Germline V gene sequence: CDR1 MNHEY, CDR2 SMNVEV (reference sequence). The V and J ends lost 6 bases and 6 bases respectively, with 15 bases between them. This CDR3 has 13 residues. Written as DNA, the CDR3 is TGTGCCAGCAGGGTCCGGGGAGCGAGCGAGCAGTACTTC. As protein: CASRVRGASEQYF.

This clone was picked up one time. The J gene is TRBJ2-3, the V gene TRBV7-9; 7 nucleotides agree with TRBD2. J was trimmed by 1 base and V by 1 base; bases with no gene match: 2. The CDR3 is 15 residues long. The germline V gene has CDR1 SEHNR and CDR2 FQNEAQ (reference sequence). CDR3 nucleotides: TGTGCCAGCAGCTTAGGGGGGGGTCGCACAGATACGCAGTATTTT. Protein product: CASSLGGGRTDTQYF.

The gene calls are TRBV18 and TRBJ1-5; 11 bases align to TRBD1. CDR1 is KGHSH and CDR2 is LQKENI in the germline V gene. The CDR3 runs 13 residues. The trim removed 8 bases at V and 6 bases at J, leaving 3 bases unmatched. The CDR3 DNA sequence: TGTGCCAGCCCGGACAGGGGGCCTCAGCCCCAGCATTTT. It encodes CASPDRGPQPQHF.

The chain employs TRBV19 and TRBJ2-1; D is undetermined. The ends were cut back, 4 bases at V and 3 bases at J, with 7 bases in the middle. CDR3 length: 13 residues. CDR1 and CDR2 from the germline V gene are LNHDA and SQIVND (reference sequence). The CDR3: CASSNAVYNEQFF. DNA of the CDR3: TGTGCCAGTAGTAATGCAGTCTACAATGAGCAGTTCTTC.

The V and J genes are TRBV5-1 and TRBJ1-6; a weak D match, TRBD1 (6 bases). The CDR3 has 19 residues. Looked up from germline, CDR1 is SGHRS and CDR2 is YFSETQ. V dropped 1 base and J dropped 7 bases, with 24 bases sitting between them. CDR3 coding DNA: TGCGCCAGCAGCTTGCAATGGTCCCCCGCCGGGACAACCAATTCACCCCTCCACTTT. Translation: CASSLQWSPAGTTNSPLHF.

The rearrangement links TRBV6-6 to TRBJ2-1, with 8 bases matching TRBD2. This CDR3 is 14 amino acids long. V dropped 7 bases and J dropped 7; count of bases not matched to a gene: 9. The germline V gene encodes CDR1 MNHNY and CDR2 SVGAGI (reference sequence). The chain's CDR3 is CASNLPGGQNEQFF. Here the CDR3 DNA reads TGTGCCAGCAATCTTCCGGGGGGGCAGAATGAGCAGTTCTTC.

This clone was counted a few times. The chain combines TRBV29-1 with TRBJ1-4; 8 bases match TRBD1. The CDR3 totals 14 residues. The germline V gene has CDR1 SQVTM and CDR2 ANQGSEA. V lost 6 bases and J lost 0; bases outside the gene matches: 3. The chain's CDR3 is CSVGQGTTNEKLFF. CDR3 coding DNA: TGCAGCGTCGGACAGGGTACAACTAATGAAAAACTGTTTTTT.

This clone showed up just a few times. The chain joins TRBV11-2 to TRBJ1-3; no reliable D call. The germline V gene encodes CDR1 SGHAT and CDR2 FQNNGV. The CDR3 is 12 amino acids. Trimming removed 6 bases at V and 8 bases at J, with 11 bases between. The CDR3 DNA reads as TGTGCCAGCAGTTCCGTCGGGGACACCATATATTTT. This encodes CASSSVGDTIYF.

The DNA for the CDR3 is TGTGCCAGCAGCCCCGGACAGGGGTACTCTGGAAACACCATATATTTT. This sequence encodes CASSPGQGYSGNTIYF. The rearrangement uses TRBV5-4 and TRBJ1-3; 9 nucleotides align to TRBD1. The CDR3 sequence is 16 residues long. V lost 4 bases to trimming and J lost 0 bases; unmatched junction nucleotides: 5. Per germline, CDR1 SGHNT and CDR2 YYREEE (reference sequence).

V usage is TRBV29-1 and J usage is TRBJ2-7; the match to TRBD2 covers 7 bases. The germline gives CDR1 SQVTM, CDR2 ANQGSEA. The CDR3 sequence is 13 residues long. V shed 2 bases, J shed 3 bases, and the junction held 4 bases outside the gene matches. CDR3 DNA: TGCAGCGTTGAAATGGCGGGGGACTACGAGCAGTACTTC. Its protein product is CSVEMAGDYEQYF.

This sequence joins TRBV27 and TRBJ2-3, with D tentatively TRBD1 (5 bases). Per the germline V gene, CDR1 is MNHEY and CDR2 is SMNVEV (reference sequence). The CDR3 is 15 residues long. V lost 0 bases, J lost 1 base, and 8 bases lay in between. CDR3 nucleotides: TGTGCCAGCAGTTTATCGATAGGGGGCACAGATACGCAGTATTTT. Its protein is CASSLSIGGTDTQYF.

In this sample, this clone turned up a few times. This chain connects TRBV19 to TRBJ1-6; possibly TRBD1 for D (5 bases). V gave up 3 bases and J gave up 5 bases, with 8 bases separating them. The CDR3 loop spans 14 amino acids. Per the germline V gene, CDR1 is LNHDA and CDR2 is SQIVND (reference sequence). In DNA form, the CDR3 reads TGTGCCAGTAGTATCGTAGGGGATAATTCACCCCTCCACTTT. Translating gives CASSIVGDNSPLHF.

This chain links TRBV19 with TRBJ1-2; TRBD1 matches at 7 bases. V shed 3 bases, J shed 7 bases, and the junction held 14 bases outside the gene matches. The CDR3 sequence is 16 residues long. Germline CDR1 LNHDA, CDR2 SQIVND (reference sequence). CDR3 sequence reads: CASSITDRPLLGGYTF. As DNA, the CDR3 is TGTGCCAGTAGTATCACGGACAGGCCGCTACTGGGTGGCTACACCTTC.

This clone was picked up one time. The V gene is TRBV5-1, the J gene TRBJ2-7; weak D call: TRBD1 (5 bases). Trimming took 0 bases from V and 3 from J, leaving 10 bases between them. The CDR3 consists of 14 residues. Germline-derived CDR1 and CDR2 are SGHRS and YFSETQ. The CDR3 coding sequence is TGCGCCAGCAGCTTGGATTCAGGGATCTACGAGCAGTACTTC. This gives the protein CASSLDSGIYEQYF.

This chain links TRBV5-5 with TRBJ2-7; possibly TRBD2 for D (6 bases). CDR3 length equals 17 residues. The V end lost 4 bases, the J end lost 4 bases, and 24 bases lay between the germline ends. Looked up from germline, CDR1 is SGHKS and CDR2 is YYEKEE (reference sequence). The CDR3 spells CASSQSLAGTSPYEQYF. Written as DNA, the CDR3 is TGTGCCAGCAGCCAGTCTTTGGCCGGGACTTCGCCTTACGAGCAGTACTTC.

The J gene is TRBJ1-6, the V gene TRBV2; TRBD1 agrees at 10 bases. The CDR3 runs 18 residues. Unmatched junction bases numbered 17, after V lost 7 bases and J lost 8 bases. Per the germline V gene, CDR1 is SNHLY and CDR2 is FYNNEI. The CDR3 nucleotides read TGTGCCAGCAACCGACCGGGACAGGGGACGCTGAGGGATTCACCCCTCCACTTT. Its translation: CASNRPGQGTLRDSPLHF.

This clone is termed medium-sized. The chain joins TRBV28 to TRBJ1-4; 11 bases line up with TRBD1. V lost 5 bases, J lost 6 bases, and 5 bases stayed unmatched. The CDR3 is made up of 15 amino acids. Germline V lookup: CDR1 MDHEN, CDR2 SYDVKM. CDR3 in DNA: TGTGCCAGCAGTGTCAGGACAGGGGGCGATGAAAAACTGTTTTTT. This translates into CASSVRTGGDEKLFF.

CDR3 in amino acids: CASSLGQGDSYGYTF. The DNA for the CDR3 is TGTGCCAGCAGTCTAGGACAGGGGGATAGCTATGGCTACACCTTC. The chain employs TRBV25-1 and TRBJ1-2; 10 nucleotides match TRBD1. V was pared by 5 bases and J by 4 bases, with 7 bases of the junction left unmatched. Germline lookup yields CDR1 MGHDK and CDR2 SYGVNS. The CDR3 consists of 15 residues.

The chain uses TRBV7-2 and TRBJ1-2, with TRBD1 matching over 9 bases. Trimming removed 6 bases from V and 4 bases from J; junction bases left unmatched: 3. Germline loops: CDR1 SGHTA, CDR2 FQGNSA. The CDR3 contains 13 residues. The CDR3 nucleotides read TGTGCCAGCAGGCGGGACAGGGTCTATGGCTACACCTTC. Its protein is CASRRDRVYGYTF.

This clone came up a few times. J is TRBJ1-1 and V is TRBV2; D gene ambiguous. V was cut by 5 bases and J by 7 bases, with 5 bases left in between. CDR1 is SNHLY, CDR2 FYNNEI, per germline. CDR3 length: 10 residues. DNA for the CDR3: TGTGCCAGCAGTATAATTGAAGCTTTCTTT. Its protein is CASSIIEAFF.

J is TRBJ2-2 and V is TRBV5-4, with D possibly matching TRBD1 (6 bases). The ends were cut back, 3 bases at V and 2 bases at J, with 8 bases in the middle. The germline gives CDR1 SGHNT, CDR2 YYREEE (reference sequence). The CDR3 covers 14 residues. The CDR3 sequence: CASSSGTNTGELFF. The CDR3 DNA reads as TGTGCCAGCAGCTCCGGGACAAACACCGGGGAGCTGTTTTTT.

V usage is TRBV4-2 and J usage is TRBJ1-1; a possible D gene is TRBD1 (6 bases). V shed 5 bases and J shed 2 bases, with 15 bases lying between them. CDR3 length: 15 amino acids. From germline, CDR1 is LGHNA and CDR2 YNFKEQ. CDR3 region: CASSFLDRRNTEAFF. In nucleotides, the CDR3 is TGTGCCAGCAGCTTTCTTGACAGGAGAAACACTGAAGCTTTCTTT.